The entry below gives a single T cell receptor (beta chain) sequence along with its context. Authors' analysis steps: Quantification of nucleated cells was approximated via reference gene primer amplification. Only in-frame clones appear in the TCRdb table, and some are missing; sequencing was by immunoSEQ multiplex PCR. From that table come the V and J calls and clone size; the DNA was used to work out D and trimming. The sample has over 200,000 clones, roughly 86% seen once. This specimen belongs to a study of blood T cell repertoires in COVID-19. The wider study: Collection of acute and convalescent COVID-19 samples took place in the United States, Italy and Spain. T cells, B-cell-depleted T cells, or PBMCs supplied cDNA or gDNA.

The CDR3 totals 19 residues. Germline V gene sequence: CDR1 SEHNR, CDR2 FQNEAQ (reference sequence). V trimming: 6 bases; J trimming: 4 bases; junction bases outside the gene matches: 20. This TCR was recovered from a man between 40 and 49 years old who had recovered from COVID-19. The gene calls are TRBV7-9 and TRBJ2-2; 7 bases are a match to TRBD1. Source material: peripheral blood. CDR3 DNA: TGTGCCAGCAGATCCACAAACACGATCGACAGGGAATTCACCGGGGAGCTGTTTTTT. Translated, it gives CASRSTNTIDREFTGELFF.